These T cell receptor beta chains were read from a single sample in a study of cytomegalovirus exposure and HLA in healthy donors. Some clones are missing from TCRdb's copy, which holds only in-frame ones; the method was immunoSEQ multiplex PCR. In the table there are 98,000 or so clones, roughly a tenth of which are singletons. The sequenced sample was PBMCs. These receptors were taken from a man in his forties in good health and CMV-seropositive. CDR3s include the opening cysteine and the closing phenylalanine or tryptophan. Fields, in order: V gene, D gene, clone size, J gene, CDR3 protein, CDR3 DNA. The D gene is left open where the match is weak. Expanded clones are given a class, and other clones once, few, many or no size at all.

TRBV7-3,TRBD1,many,TRBJ1-2,CASSLTGDRANYGYTF,TGTGCCAGCAGCTTAACGGGGGACAGAGCTAACTATGGCTACACCTTC
TRBV9,TRBD2,NA,TRBJ2-1,CASSVVVAGAPRNEQFF,TGTGCCAGCAGCGTAGTGGTAGCGGGAGCCCCCCGCAATGAGCAGTTCTTC
TRBV14,NA,few,TRBJ1-1,CASNGGQRNTEAFF,TGTGCCAGCAACGGCGGACAGCGGAACACTGAAGCTTTCTTT
TRBV10-2,TRBD2,NA,TRBJ2-7,CASRSSGYEQYF,TGCGCCAGCAGGTCTAGCGGGTACGAGCAGTACTTC
TRBV28,TRBD1,NA,TRBJ1-5,CASRSGTGVSNQPQHF,TGTGCCAGCAGGAGCGGGACAGGGGTGAGCAATCAGCCCCAGCATTTT
TRBV9,TRBD1,NA,TRBJ2-1,CASSVGGQGAFLQFF,TGTGCCAGCAGCGTAGGGGGACAGGGGGCATTTCTGCAGTTCTTC
TRBV14,NA,few,TRBJ1-2,CASSQGSRSYGYTF,TGTGCCAGCAGCCAAGGCAGCCGGAGCTATGGCTACACCTTC
TRBV5-1,TRBD1,NA,TRBJ1-4,CASSLDRTGGYLAEKLFF,TGCGCCAGCAGCTTGGATCGGACAGGGGGTTATCTAGCCGAAAAACTGTTTTTT
TRBV4-1,NA,NA,TRBJ2-7,CASSQGVRGASSYEQYF,TGCGCCAGCAGCCAAGGGGTCAGGGGGGCTAGCTCCTACGAGCAGTACTTC
TRBV9,NA,NA,TRBJ2-7,CASSVTAGSYEQYF,TGTGCCAGCAGCGTAACGGCGGGTTCCTACGAGCAGTACTTC
TRBV4-1,TRBD1,NA,TRBJ1-2,CASSQLGQGGYTF,TGCGCCAGCAGCCAACTAGGACAGGGGGGCTACACCTTC
TRBV11-2,TRBD1,NA,TRBJ1-2,CASSTYGTGGGYTF,TGTGCCAGCAGCACTTATGGGACAGGGGGAGGCTACACCTTC
TRBV9,NA,few,TRBJ2-7,CASSVQDYYEQYF,TGTGCCAGCAGCGTACAGGACTACTACGAGCAGTACTTC
TRBV5-1,NA,NA,TRBJ2-6,CASKLETGANVLTF,TGCGCCAGCAAATTGGAGACCGGGGCCAACGTCCTGACTTTC
TRBV13,TRBD1,NA,TRBJ1-3,CASSSLDRGRNTIYF,TGTGCCAGCAGCTCCTTAGACAGGGGCCGAAACACCATATATTTT
TRBV15,TRBD1,NA,TRBJ2-1,CATSPYRGNEQFF,TGTGCCACCAGCCCATACAGGGGTAATGAGCAGTTCTTC
TRBV5-6,TRBD1,few,TRBJ1-2,CASSSGTVKDLNYGYTF,TGTGCCAGCAGCTCGGGGACAGTGAAAGATCTTAACTATGGCTACACCTTC
TRBV7-3,TRBD2,few,TRBJ2-2,CASSLGTSGTGELFF,TGTGCCAGCAGCTTGGGAACTAGCGGGACCGGGGAGCTGTTTTTT
TRBV2,NA,few,TRBJ2-1,CASFESSYNEQFF,TGTGCCAGCTTCGAGAGCTCCTACAATGAGCAGTTCTTC
TRBV27,NA,few,TRBJ1-2,CASSSVGGGYTF,TGTGCCAGCAGTTCTGTAGGGGGTGGCTACACCTTC
TRBV19,TRBD1,NA,TRBJ1-2,CASSMAGGYGYTF,TGTGCCAGTAGTATGGCAGGGGGATATGGCTACACCTTC
TRBV4-3,TRBD2,NA,TRBJ2-2,CASSQAGRVTGELFF,TGCGCCAGCAGCCAAGCCGGGAGGGTGACCGGGGAGCTGTTTTTT
TRBV5-6,NA,NA,TRBJ1-4,CASSLTFAVATNEKLFF,TGTGCCAGCAGCTTGACCTTCGCGGTTGCAACTAATGAAAAACTGTTTTTT
TRBV28,NA,few,TRBJ1-4,CASSPEPGVGEKLFF,TGTGCCAGCAGTCCCGAGCCAGGGGTCGGTGAAAAACTGTTTTTT
TRBV5-6,NA,NA,TRBJ2-3,CASSLGTDSSTDTQYF,TGTGCCAGCAGCTTGGGGACAGACTCTAGCACAGATACGCAGTATTTT
TRBV6-6,TRBD1,NA,TRBJ2-7,CASRGQVGPSYEQYF,TGTGCCAGCAGGGGACAGGTCGGACCTAGCTACGAGCAGTACTTC
TRBV11-2,TRBD2,many,TRBJ2-7,CASSLLGGRRAYEQYF,TGTGCCAGCAGCTTACTCGGCGGGAGGCGGGCCTACGAGCAGTACTTC
TRBV5-1,TRBD1,few,TRBJ2-5,CASSPGQGETQYF,TGCGCCAGCAGCCCAGGACAGGGAGAGACCCAGTACTTC
TRBV9,TRBD2,few,TRBJ2-1,CASSGRETHNEQFF,TGTGCCAGCAGCGGGCGGGAGACACACAATGAGCAGTTCTTC
TRBV11-2,TRBD2,NA,TRBJ2-7,CVSSRGSYEQYF,TGTGTCAGCTCGCGGGGGTCCTACGAGCAGTACTTC
TRBV27,TRBD2,few,TRBJ2-7,CASSSRLAGGWEQYF,TGTGCCAGCAGTTCCAGACTAGCGGGAGGATGGGAGCAGTACTTC
TRBV6-1,NA,few,TRBJ2-7,CASSVRRGSTDEQYF,TGTGCCAGCAGTGTACGGAGGGGCTCGACGGACGAGCAGTACTTC
TRBV5-6,NA,NA,TRBJ2-5,CASSAPGLVYF,TGTGCCAGCAGCGCACCGGGACTCGTGTACTTC
TRBV5-4,TRBD1,few,TRBJ2-3,CASSSDRVATDTQYF,TGTGCCAGCAGCTCGGACAGGGTTGCCACAGATACGCAGTATTTT
TRBV9,NA,NA,TRBJ2-5,CASSVSSRAETQYF,TGTGCCAGCAGCGTCTCTTCCAGGGCGGAGACCCAGTACTTC
TRBV28,TRBD2,NA,TRBJ2-4,CASSWRGLAKNIQYF,TGTGCCAGCAGTTGGCGGGGGTTAGCCAAAAACATTCAGTACTTC
TRBV30,TRBD2,NA,TRBJ2-1,CAWSLAGINEQFF,TGTGCCTGGAGCCTAGCGGGAATCAATGAGCAGTTCTTC
TRBV5-1,TRBD2,few,TRBJ2-5,CASSVGLAPQPETQYF,TGCGCCAGCAGCGTGGGACTAGCACCCCAGCCGGAGACCCAGTACTTC
TRBV4-2,NA,NA,TRBJ2-7,CASSQDRSGAHYEQYF,TGTGCCAGCAGCCAAGATAGGAGCGGAGCCCATTACGAGCAGTACTTC
TRBV6-5,TRBD1,few,TRBJ1-3,CASSSSGTVSGNTIYF,TGTGCCAGCAGTTCCTCCGGGACAGTCTCTGGAAACACCATATATTTT
TRBV7-3,NA,NA,TRBJ2-6,CASSPSSVGANVLTF,TGTGCCAGCAGCCCCTCATCGGTTGGGGCCAACGTCCTGACTTTC
TRBV14,NA,few,TRBJ2-5,CASSHLGSSPSETQYF,TGTGCCAGCAGCCATCTCGGGTCGTCTCCTTCAGAGACCCAGTACTTC
TRBV27,NA,few,TRBJ2-5,CASSSLGPRRGETQYF,TGTGCCAGCAGCTCCCTCGGCCCACGGAGGGGAGAGACCCAGTACTTC
TRBV18,TRBD1,few,TRBJ1-1,CASSSGTENTEAFF,TGTGCCAGCTCATCCGGGACAGAGAACACTGAAGCTTTCTTT
TRBV5-1,NA,NA,TRBJ2-7,CASSLLGGEDEQYF,TGCGCCAGCAGCTTGTTGGGGGGAGAAGACGAGCAGTACTTC
TRBV10-3,NA,NA,TRBJ1-2,CAIKETSGTKGYTF,TGTGCCATCAAAGAGACCTCCGGGACAAAGGGCTACACCTTC
TRBV14,TRBD1,NA,TRBJ2-7,CASSLGQGSYEQYF,TGTGCCAGCAGCCTAGGACAGGGTTCCTACGAGCAGTACTTC
TRBV7-8,NA,NA,TRBJ2-3,CASSPRISSTDTQYF,TGTGCCAGCAGCCCCCGTATTTCTAGCACAGATACGCAGTATTTT
TRBV6-1,NA,NA,TRBJ2-1,CAPQMYTGLEQFF,TGTGCCCCCCAGATGTACACAGGGCTTGAGCAGTTCTTC